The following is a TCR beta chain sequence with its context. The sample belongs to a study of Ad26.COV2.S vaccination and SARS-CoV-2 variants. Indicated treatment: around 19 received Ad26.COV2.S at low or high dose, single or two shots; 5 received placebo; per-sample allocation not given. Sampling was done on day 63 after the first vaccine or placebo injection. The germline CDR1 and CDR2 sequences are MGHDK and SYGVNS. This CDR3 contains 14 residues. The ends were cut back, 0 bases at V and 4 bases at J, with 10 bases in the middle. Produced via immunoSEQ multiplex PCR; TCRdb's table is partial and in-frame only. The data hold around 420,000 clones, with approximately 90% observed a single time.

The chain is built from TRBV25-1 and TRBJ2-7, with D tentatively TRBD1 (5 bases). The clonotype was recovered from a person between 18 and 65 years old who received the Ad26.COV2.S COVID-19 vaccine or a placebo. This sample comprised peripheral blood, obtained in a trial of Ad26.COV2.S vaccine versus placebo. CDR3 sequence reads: CASSEYQGSYEQYF. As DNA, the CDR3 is TGTGCCAGCAGTGAATATCAGGGTTCGTACGAGCAGTACTTC.